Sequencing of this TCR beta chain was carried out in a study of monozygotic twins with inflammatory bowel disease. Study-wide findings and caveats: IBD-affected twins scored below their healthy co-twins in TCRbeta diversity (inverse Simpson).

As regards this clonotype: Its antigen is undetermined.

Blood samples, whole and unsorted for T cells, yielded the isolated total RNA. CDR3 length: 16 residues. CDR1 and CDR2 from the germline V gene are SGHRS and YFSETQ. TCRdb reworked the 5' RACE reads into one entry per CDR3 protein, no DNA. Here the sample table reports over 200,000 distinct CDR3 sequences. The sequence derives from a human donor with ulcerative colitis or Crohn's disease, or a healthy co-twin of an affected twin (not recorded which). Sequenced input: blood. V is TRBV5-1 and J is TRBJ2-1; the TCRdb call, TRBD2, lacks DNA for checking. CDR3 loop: CASRLLTSGRGNEQFF.